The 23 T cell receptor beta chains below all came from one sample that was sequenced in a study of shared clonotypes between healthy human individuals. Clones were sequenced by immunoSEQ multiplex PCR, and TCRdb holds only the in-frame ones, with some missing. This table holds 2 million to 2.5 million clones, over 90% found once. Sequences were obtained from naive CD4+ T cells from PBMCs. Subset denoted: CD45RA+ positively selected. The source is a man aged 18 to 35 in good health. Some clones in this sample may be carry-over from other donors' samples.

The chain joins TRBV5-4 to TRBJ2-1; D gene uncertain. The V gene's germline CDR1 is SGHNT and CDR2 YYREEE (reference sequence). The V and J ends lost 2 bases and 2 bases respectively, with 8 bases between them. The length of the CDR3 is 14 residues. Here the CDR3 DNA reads TGTGCCAGCAGCTTCTTACCCGCCTACAATGAGCAGTTCTTC. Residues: CASSFLPAYNEQFF.

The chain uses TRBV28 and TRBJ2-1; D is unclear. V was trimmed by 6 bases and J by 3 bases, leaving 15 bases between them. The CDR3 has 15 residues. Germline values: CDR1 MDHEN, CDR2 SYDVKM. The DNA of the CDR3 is TGTGCCAGCAGCCGCCCTAGACCCGTCTACAATGAGCAGTTCTTC. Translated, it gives CASSRPRPVYNEQFF. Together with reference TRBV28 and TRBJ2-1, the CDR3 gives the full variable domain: DVKVTQSSRYLVKRTGEKVFLECVQDMDHENMFWYRQDPGLGLRLIYFSYDVKMKEKGDIPEGYSVSREKKERFSLILESASTNQTSMYLCASSRPRPVYNEQFFGPGTRLTVL.

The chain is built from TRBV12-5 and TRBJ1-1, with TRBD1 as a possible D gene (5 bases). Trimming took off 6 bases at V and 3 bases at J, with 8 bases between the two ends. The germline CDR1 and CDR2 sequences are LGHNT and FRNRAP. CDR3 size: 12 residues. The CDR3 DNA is TGTGCTAGTGGCCGGGGGTACACTGAAGCTTTCTTT. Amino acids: CASGRGYTEAFF. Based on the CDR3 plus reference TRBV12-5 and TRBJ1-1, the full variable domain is DARVTQTPRHKVTEMGQEVTMRCQPILGHNTVFWYRQTMMQGLELLAYFRNRAPLDDSGMPKDRFSAEMPDATLATLKIQPSEPRDSAVYFCASGRGYTEAFFGQGTRLTVV.

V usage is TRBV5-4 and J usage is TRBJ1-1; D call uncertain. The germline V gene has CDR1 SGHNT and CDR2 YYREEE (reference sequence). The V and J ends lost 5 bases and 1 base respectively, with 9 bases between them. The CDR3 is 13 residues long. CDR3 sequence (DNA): TGTGCCAGCAGAACCGTGACGAACACTGAAGCTTTCTTT. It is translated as CASRTVTNTEAFF.

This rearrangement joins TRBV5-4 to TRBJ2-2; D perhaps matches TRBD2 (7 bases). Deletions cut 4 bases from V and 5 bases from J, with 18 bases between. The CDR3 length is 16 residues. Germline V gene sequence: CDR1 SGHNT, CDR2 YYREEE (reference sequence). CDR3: CASSRDGGRGTGELFF. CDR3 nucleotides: TGTGCCAGCAGCCGAGACGGGGGGCGCGGGACCGGGGAGCTGTTTTTT.

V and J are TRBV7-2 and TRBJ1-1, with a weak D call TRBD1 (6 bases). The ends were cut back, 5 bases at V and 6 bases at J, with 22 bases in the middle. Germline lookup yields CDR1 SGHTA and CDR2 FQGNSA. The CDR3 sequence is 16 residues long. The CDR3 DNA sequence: TGTGCCAGCAGCCAGACACAGGGTGGCGGAGGGGCTGAAGCTTTCTTT. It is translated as CASSQTQGGGGAEAFF.

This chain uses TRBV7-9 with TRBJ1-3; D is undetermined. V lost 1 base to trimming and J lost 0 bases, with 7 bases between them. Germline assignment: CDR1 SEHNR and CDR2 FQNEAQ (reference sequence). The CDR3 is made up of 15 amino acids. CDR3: CASSLVTSSGNTIYF. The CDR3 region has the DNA TGTGCCAGCAGCTTAGTAACAAGCTCTGGAAACACCATATATTTT.

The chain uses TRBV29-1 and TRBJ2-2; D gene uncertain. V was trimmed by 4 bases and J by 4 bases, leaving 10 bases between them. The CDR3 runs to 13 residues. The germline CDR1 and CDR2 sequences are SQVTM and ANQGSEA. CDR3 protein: CSVAQDLTGELFF. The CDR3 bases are TGCAGCGTTGCCCAGGATCTCACCGGGGAGCTGTTTTTT.

DNA of the CDR3: TGCGCCAGCAGCTTGGTTTATGGGGCTGAAGCTTTCTTT. This translates into CASSLVYGAEAFF. The chain uses TRBV5-1 and TRBJ1-1, with D unresolved. V shed 0 bases and J shed 6 bases, with 9 bases lying between them. Germline lookup yields CDR1 SGHRS and CDR2 YFSETQ. This CDR3 has 13 residues.

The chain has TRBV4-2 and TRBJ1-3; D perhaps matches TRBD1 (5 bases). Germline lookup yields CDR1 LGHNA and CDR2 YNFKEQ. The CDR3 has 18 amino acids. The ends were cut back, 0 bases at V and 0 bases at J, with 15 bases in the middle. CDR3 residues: CASSQDRRGAASGNTIYF. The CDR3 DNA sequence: TGTGCCAGCAGCCAAGACCGAAGAGGGGCCGCCTCTGGAAACACCATATATTTT.

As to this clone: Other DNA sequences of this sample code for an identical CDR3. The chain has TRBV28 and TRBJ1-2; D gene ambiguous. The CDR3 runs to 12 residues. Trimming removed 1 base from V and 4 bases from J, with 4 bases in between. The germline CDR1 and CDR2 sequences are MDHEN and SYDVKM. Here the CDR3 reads CASSLSLYGYTF. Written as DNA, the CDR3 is TGTGCCAGCAGTTTATCCCTCTATGGCTACACCTTC.

This CDR3 is CASSPRAGAGETQYF. CDR3 coding DNA: TGTGCCAGCAGCCCGAGGGCGGGGGCGGGAGAGACCCAGTACTTC. The chain has TRBV5-4 and TRBJ2-5; possibly TRBD2 for D (7 bases). CDR1 is SGHNT and CDR2 is YYREEE in the germline V gene (reference sequence). The CDR3 runs to 15 residues. V shed 4 bases and J shed 4 bases, with 17 bases lying between them.

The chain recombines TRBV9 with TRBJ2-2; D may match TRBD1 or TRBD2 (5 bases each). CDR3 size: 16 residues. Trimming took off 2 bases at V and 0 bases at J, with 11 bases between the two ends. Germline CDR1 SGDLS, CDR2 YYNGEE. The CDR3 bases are TGTGCCAGCAGCGTCGGGACGTCCGCGAACACCGGGGAGCTGTTTTTT. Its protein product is CASSVGTSANTGELFF.

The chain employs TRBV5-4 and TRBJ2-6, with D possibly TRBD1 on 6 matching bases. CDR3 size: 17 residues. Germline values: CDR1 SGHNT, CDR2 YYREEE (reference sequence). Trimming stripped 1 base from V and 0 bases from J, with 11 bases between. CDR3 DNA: TGTGCCAGCAGCTTGCTAAGGACAGACTCTGGGGCCAACGTCCTGACTTTC. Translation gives CASSLLRTDSGANVLTF.

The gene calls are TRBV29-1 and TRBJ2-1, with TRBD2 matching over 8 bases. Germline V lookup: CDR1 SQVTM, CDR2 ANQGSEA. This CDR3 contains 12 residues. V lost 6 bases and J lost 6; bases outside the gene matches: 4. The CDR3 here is CSVPGRANEQFF. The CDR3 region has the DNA TGCAGCGTCCCCGGGAGGGCCAATGAGCAGTTCTTC.

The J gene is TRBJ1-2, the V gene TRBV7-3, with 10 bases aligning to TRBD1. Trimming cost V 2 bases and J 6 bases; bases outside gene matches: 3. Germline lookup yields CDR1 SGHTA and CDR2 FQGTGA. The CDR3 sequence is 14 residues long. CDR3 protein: CASSLFGTGDGYTF. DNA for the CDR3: TGTGCCAGCAGCTTATTCGGGACAGGGGATGGCTACACCTTC.

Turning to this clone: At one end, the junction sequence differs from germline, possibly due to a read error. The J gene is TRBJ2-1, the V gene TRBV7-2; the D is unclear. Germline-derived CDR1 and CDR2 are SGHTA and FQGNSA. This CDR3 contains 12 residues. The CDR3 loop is CASTLGYNEQFF. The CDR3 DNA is TGTGCCAGCACCTTAGGGTACAATGAGCAGTTCTTC.

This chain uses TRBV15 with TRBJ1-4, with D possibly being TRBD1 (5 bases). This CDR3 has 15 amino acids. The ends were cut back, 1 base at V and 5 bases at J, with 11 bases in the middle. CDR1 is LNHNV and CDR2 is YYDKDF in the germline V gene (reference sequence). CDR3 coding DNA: TGTGCCACCAGCAGAGGGGGGGAGGGGAATGAAAAACTGTTTTTT. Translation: CATSRGGEGNEKLFF.

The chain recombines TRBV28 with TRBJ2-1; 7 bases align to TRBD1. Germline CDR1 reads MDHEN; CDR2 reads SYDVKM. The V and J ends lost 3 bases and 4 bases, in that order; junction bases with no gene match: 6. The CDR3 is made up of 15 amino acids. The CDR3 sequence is CASSFIQGVYNEQFF. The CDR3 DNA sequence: TGTGCCAGCAGTTTCATCCAGGGGGTTTACAATGAGCAGTTCTTC.

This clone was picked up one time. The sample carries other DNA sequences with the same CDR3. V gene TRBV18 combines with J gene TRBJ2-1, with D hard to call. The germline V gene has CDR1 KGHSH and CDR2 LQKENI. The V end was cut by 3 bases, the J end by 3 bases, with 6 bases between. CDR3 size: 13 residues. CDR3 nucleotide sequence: TGTGCCAGCTCACCTTCCTACTACAATGAGCAGTTCTTC. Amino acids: CASSPSYYNEQFF.

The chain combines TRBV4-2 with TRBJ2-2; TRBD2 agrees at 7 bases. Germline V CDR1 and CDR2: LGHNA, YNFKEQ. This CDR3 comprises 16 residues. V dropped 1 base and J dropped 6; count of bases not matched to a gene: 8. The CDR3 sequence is CASSQVWGGIPGELFF. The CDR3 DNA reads TGTGCCAGCAGCCAAGTCTGGGGGGGAATCCCCGGGGAGCTGTTTTTT.

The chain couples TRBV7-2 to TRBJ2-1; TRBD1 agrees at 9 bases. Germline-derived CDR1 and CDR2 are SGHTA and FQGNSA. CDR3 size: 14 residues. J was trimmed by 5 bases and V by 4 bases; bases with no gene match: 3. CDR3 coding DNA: TGTGCCAGCAGCTATGACAGGGGGAACAATGAGCAGTTCTTC. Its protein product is CASSYDRGNNEQFF.

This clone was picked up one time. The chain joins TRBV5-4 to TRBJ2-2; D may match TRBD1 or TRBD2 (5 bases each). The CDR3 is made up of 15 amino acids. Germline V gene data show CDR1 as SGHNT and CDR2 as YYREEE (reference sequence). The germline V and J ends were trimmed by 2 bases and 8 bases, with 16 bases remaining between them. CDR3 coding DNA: TGTGCCAGCAGCTTTGTCGGGGCCAATACGGGGGAGCTGTTTTTT. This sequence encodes CASSFVGANTGELFF. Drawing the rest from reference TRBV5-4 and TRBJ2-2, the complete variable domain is ETGVTQSPTHLIKTRGQQVTLRCSSQSGHNTVSWYQQALGQGPQFIFQYYREEENGRGNFPPRFSGLQFPNYSSELNVNALELDDSALYLCASSFVGANTGELFFGEGSRLTVL.